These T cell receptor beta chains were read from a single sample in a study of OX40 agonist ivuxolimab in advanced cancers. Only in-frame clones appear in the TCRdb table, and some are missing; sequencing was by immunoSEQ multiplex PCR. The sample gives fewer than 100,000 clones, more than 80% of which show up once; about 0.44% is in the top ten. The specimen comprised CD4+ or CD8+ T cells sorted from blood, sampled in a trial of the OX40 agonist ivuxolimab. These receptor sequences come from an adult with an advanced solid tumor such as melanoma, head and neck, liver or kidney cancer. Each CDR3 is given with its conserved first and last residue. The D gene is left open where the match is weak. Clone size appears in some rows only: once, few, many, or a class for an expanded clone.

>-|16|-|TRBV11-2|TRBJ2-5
TGTGCCAGCAGCAAAGGGGTGGGAGCCACCCGAGAGACCCAGTACTTC
CASSKGVGATRETQYF
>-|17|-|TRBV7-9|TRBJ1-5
TGTGCCAGCAGCTTAGCCGGGGGGGCTTATAGCAATCAGCCCCAGCATTTT
CASSLAGGAYSNQPQHF
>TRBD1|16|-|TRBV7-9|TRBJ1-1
TGTGCCAGCAGCACAGGGGTCGGGACTGGGAGGACTGAAGCTTTCTTT
CASSTGVGTGRTEAFF
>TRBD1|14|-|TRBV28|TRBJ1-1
TGTGCCAGCAGCTGGACAGGGGTAAAGACTGAAGCTTTCTTT
CASSWTGVKTEAFF
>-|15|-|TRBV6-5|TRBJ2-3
TGTGCCAGCAGTTACAAGGTGGCCGCGGAAGATACGCAGTATTTT
CASSYKVAAEDTQYF
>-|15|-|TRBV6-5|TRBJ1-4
TGTGCCAGCAGGGGGGGCGGGGAAACTAATGAAAAACTGTTTTTT
CASRGGGETNEKLFF
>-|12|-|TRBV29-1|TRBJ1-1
TGCAGCGCTCAAGTGGGGAACACTGAAGCTTTCTTT
CSAQVGNTEAFF
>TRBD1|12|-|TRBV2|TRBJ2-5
TGTGCCAGCAGCTGGGACAGGGTTACCCAGTACTTC
CASSWDRVTQYF
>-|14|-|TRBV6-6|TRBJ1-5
TGTGCCAGCAGTACTGACAGTGGCAATCAGCCCCAGCATTTT
CASSTDSGNQPQHF
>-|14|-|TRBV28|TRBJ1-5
TGTGCCAGCAGTTTACCGGAAAGCTATCAGCCCCAGCATTTT
CASSLPESYQPQHF
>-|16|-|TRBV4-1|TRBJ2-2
TGCGCCAGCAGCCGAATAGGGGGTGAGGTTGCCGGGGAGCTGTTTTTT
CASSRIGGEVAGELFF
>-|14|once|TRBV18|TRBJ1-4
TGTGCCAGCTCGAGTCAGATTACTAATGAAAAACTGTTTTTT
CASSSQITNEKLFF
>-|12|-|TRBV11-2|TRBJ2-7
TGTGCCAGCAGCTTAGCGGGGGAAGAGCAGTACTTC
CASSLAGEEQYF
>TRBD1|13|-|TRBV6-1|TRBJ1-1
TGTGCCAGCAGTGAAAGGGGGGACAGGGTAGCTTTCTTT
CASSERGDRVAFF
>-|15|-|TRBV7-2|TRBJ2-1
TGTGCCAGCAGCCCCAGCAGGGACTCATACAATGAGCAGTTCTTC
CASSPSRDSYNEQFF
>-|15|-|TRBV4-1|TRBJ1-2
TGCGCCAGCAGCCAAGATTTGCGAGATCCTTATGGCTACACCTTC
CASSQDLRDPYGYTF
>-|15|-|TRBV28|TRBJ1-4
TGTGCCAGCATTGATGTGGGGTCTGCTAATGAAAAACTGTTTTTT
CASIDVGSANEKLFF
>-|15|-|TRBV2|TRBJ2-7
TGTGCCAGCAGTCCCATTAGTGGGAGCTCGCACGAGCAGTACTTC
CASSPISGSSHEQYF
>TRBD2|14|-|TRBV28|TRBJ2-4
TGTGCCAGTCGCTTTGCGGGAGTAAAAAACATTCAGTACTTC
CASRFAGVKNIQYF
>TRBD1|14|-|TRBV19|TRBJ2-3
TGTGCCATAGCGGACAGGGCGGGTGCAGATACGCAGTATTTT
CAIADRAGADTQYF
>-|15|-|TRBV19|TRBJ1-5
TGTGCCAGTAGTATAGGGCTGGTTAGCAATCAGCCCCAGCATTTT
CASSIGLVSNQPQHF
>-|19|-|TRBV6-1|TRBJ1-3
TGTGCCAGCAGTGACCGCCTTGAGTACGGGCCAGCCGAGGGAAACACCATATATTTT
CASSDRLEYGPAEGNTIYF